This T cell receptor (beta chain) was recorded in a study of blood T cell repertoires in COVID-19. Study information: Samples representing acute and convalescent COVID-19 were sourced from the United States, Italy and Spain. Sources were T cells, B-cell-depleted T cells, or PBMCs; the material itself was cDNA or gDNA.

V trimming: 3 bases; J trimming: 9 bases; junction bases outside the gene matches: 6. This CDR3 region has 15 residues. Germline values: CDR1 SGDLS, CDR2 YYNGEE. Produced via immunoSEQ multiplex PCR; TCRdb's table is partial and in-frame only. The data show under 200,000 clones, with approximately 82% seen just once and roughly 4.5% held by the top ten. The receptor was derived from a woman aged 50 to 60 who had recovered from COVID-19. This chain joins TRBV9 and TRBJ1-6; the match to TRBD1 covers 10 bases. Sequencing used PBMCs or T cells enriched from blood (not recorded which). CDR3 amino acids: CASSARDRGGSPLHF. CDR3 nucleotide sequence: TGTGCCAGCAGCGCCCGGGACAGGGGAGGTTCACCCCTCCACTTT.